This entry lists 5 T cell receptor beta chains sequenced from one sample in a study of regulatory T cells in long-lasting Graves disease. According to the study, TCR beta libraries were built with iRepertoire HTBI primers and CDR3-region Arm-PCR. TCRdb passed the multiplex PCR reads through MiXCR, listing each CDR3 protein once. The table records 400,000 to 450,000 distinct CDR3 sequences, 15% of them present only once. Time point given: newly diagnosed GD, antithyroid drugs for less than 3 months. Construction of the TCR library relied on RNA isolated from PBMCs. This same sample was also part of a study on T cells in Graves' hyperthyroidism and ophthalmopathy.

Sequenced material: peripheral blood mononuclear cells (PBMCs), taken at new diagnosis, from a patient treated with antithyroid drugs. The receptor source for this set is a woman aged 25 to 39 with Graves disease.

The table lists this clonotype with many counts. This chain connects TRBV20-1 to TRBJ2-1, with D possibly being TRBD1 or TRBD2 (5 bases each). V was trimmed by 1 base and J by 0 bases, leaving 10 bases between them. The CDR3 contains 15 residues. The V gene's germline CDR1 is DFQATT and CDR2 SNEGSKA (reference sequence). In DNA, the CDR3 is TGCAGTGCTAGAGGGGGACCCGTCTCCTACAATGAGCAGTTCTTC. It is translated as CSARGGPVSYNEQFF.

J is TRBJ1-5 and V is TRBV19, with TRBD1 identical over 9 bases. The junction had 11 bases not matched to a gene; V was cut back by 5 bases and J by 0 bases. Germline-derived CDR1 and CDR2 are LNHDA and SQIVND (reference sequence). The CDR3 length is 18 residues. The CDR3 bases are TGTGCCAGTAGTCCCGGGACAGGGCTACTTTATAGCAATCAGCCCCAGCATTTT. Encoded protein: CASSPGTGLLYSNQPQHF.

This clonotype was seen ten or more times. The chain joins TRBV7-3 to TRBJ2-7; 9 bases agree with TRBD1. With V trimmed by 0 bases and J by 7 bases, 4 bases remained unmatched. The V gene's germline CDR1 is SGHTA and CDR2 FQGTGA. The CDR3 loop spans 14 amino acids. DNA for the CDR3: TGTGCCAGCAGCTTAACGGGGACAGGGCTTGAGCAGTACTTC. This gives the protein CASSLTGTGLEQYF.

V gene TRBV18 combines with J gene TRBJ2-7; D gene ambiguous. The CDR3 runs to 15 residues. Germline V CDR1 and CDR2: KGHSH, LQKENI. V lost 6 bases to trimming and J lost 2 bases, with 17 bases between them. The CDR3 DNA is TGTGCCAGCTCCCCAGGTTTAGGTGGGCCCTACGAGCAGTACTTC. Amino acid sequence: CASSPGLGGPYEQYF.

This clonotype has ten or more counts. The chain has TRBV5-6 and TRBJ1-5, with D possibly matching TRBD1 (6 bases). This CDR3 region has 17 residues. V dropped 4 bases and J dropped 6 bases, with 23 bases sitting between them. CDR1 SGHDT and CDR2 YYEEEE come from the germline V gene. The CDR3 DNA reads as TGTGCCAGCAGCGCACAGGGTGGAGGAGTCTTCGGTCAGCCCCAGCATTTT. Its protein product is CASSAQGGGVFGQPQHF.